Detailed here is one T cell receptor (beta chain). Its antigen target is currently unknown. No per-base quality is available; no much larger clone lies one base away. These data come from a study of beta chain features in type 1 diabetes (dated by TCRdb to the late 2010s). Looking at the study overall: Patients and healthy donors did not differ in mean age, gender distribution, total cell number or subset yield. A total of 85 million to 140 million sorted cells were examined across all samples, and a strong correlation was observed between cell number per subset and RNA yield. In the study, recently diagnosed type 1 diabetes patients and matched healthy donors were compared on the TCRB repertoires of their sorted circulating CD4+ T cell subsets. Regulatory and stem cell-like memory subsets were isolated from only 8 patients and roughly 8 healthy donors, whereas naive and central memory subsets came from all 30 or so donors.

All of the isolated RNA was reverse transcribed with the High Capacity cDNA Reverse Transcription Kit, so expressed TCRB transcripts were sequenced. Naive, central memory and regulatory T cell samples underwent deep immunoSEQ sequencing, averaging roughly 3.4 million total reads per sample. Sorted cells were lysed in RLT buffer and RNA was extracted with DNase-treated RNeasy Micro or Mini kits, depending on cell number. To prevent cross-contamination, each cell subset was processed individually, whereas patient and healthy donor samples were processed jointly. The immunoSEQ multiplex PCR was used to amplify TCRB sequences from cDNA, yielding 87-bp fragments that span the CDR3 region. The amplicons were sequenced using the Illumina HiSeq platform. On the authors' methods: Synthetic template baselines were used to correct PCR bias computationally, reads within Hamming distance 2 were collapsed, and singletons that could not be merged were discarded. Reads were aligned to IMGT to assign V, D and J genes, CDR3 length, and insertions or deletions at six rearrangement sites. Within each subset, clonotype counts were normalized to sorted cell number, after which true diversity and Gini coefficients were computed with the tcR R package. The overlap coefficient, calculated on TCRB nucleotide sequences, was used to measure repertoire sharing. Out-of-frame TCRB sequences from naive cells were analyzed to stand in for the pre-selection repertoire. TCRdb provides this immuneACCESS table in a form limited to in-frame rearrangements. Some clones are lacking; in checked studies, under half of them reflect an unresolved V gene, and why the rest are absent is not known. The V and J calls and clone size were taken over from that table, and D and trimming were inferred from the DNA. The sample contains around 500,000 clones, roughly 11% of them found a single time. In total, the top ten clones hold over 0.035% of the sample.

Each donor gave one peripheral blood draw, around 0.12 L on average, collected into heparinised tubes. Naive, central memory, regulatory and stem cell-like memory CD4+ T cells were sorted on a BD FACSAria II using a panel including CD45RO, CCR7, CD25, CD127, CD95 and CD27. A purity above 98% was achieved for all sorted populations. PBMCs were separated immediately by Lymphoprep density gradient centrifugation and were stained directly, without being cultured. So that batch effects would be minimized, each experiment stained and sorted samples in pairs, pairing one healthy donor with one patient. V is reduced by 5 bases and J by 0 bases, leaving a spacing of 14 bases between them. The germline V gene (reference sequence) gives CDR1 as SEHNR and CDR2 as FQNEAQ. Including the terminal cysteine and phenylalanine, the CDR3 comprises 16 residues. The only DNA kept is the CDR3, 48 bases in frame from the first base.

Beyond this particular receptor, the publication reports: HLA sub-analyses involved small numbers of individuals, so any influence of HLA type on TCRB rearrangement remained unresolved. Naive, central memory and regulatory TCRB repertoires appeared more similar among patients than among healthy donors. At VDJ recombination sites, type 1 diabetes patients had fewer insertions and more deleted nucleotides, which implies abnormalities in thymic rearrangement. PCR might favor shorter templates, but patient and control samples were amplified and corrected together, so any skew would affect both groups equally. Because cDNA rather than genomic DNA was sequenced, highly expressing activated cells could have been over-represented, although no difference in activation and CD3 levels was found between groups. In all four CD4+ subsets, TCRB CDR3 length was moderately but significantly shorter in type 1 diabetes patients.

This sequence uses TRBV7-9 and TRBJ2-1, and perhaps TRBD2 as D gene, on 5 matching bases. The sample was naive CD4+ T cells from blood. Per the publication, the cell subset or site label means: true naive CD4+ T cells. This receptor was identified in a young woman in good health. The DNA reads as follows: TGTGCCAGCAGCCCAACCAGCGGAAACTCCTACAATGAGCAGTTCTTC. This sequence encodes CASSPTSGNSYNEQFF.